Shown below are 24 T cell receptor beta chains from a single sample sequenced in a study of Ad26.COV2.S vaccination and SARS-CoV-2 variants. Treatment meaning: over 15 received Ad26.COV2.S at low or high dose, single or two shots; about 5 received placebo; per-sample allocation not given. The samples were gathered on day 63 after the first injection of vaccine or placebo. Produced via immunoSEQ multiplex PCR; TCRdb's table is partial and in-frame only. The data hold more than 400,000 clones, with 92% observed a single time. The sequencing here drew on peripheral blood, taken in a trial of Ad26.COV2.S vaccine versus placebo. The receptors come from a person between 18 and 65 years old who received the Ad26.COV2.S COVID-19 vaccine or a placebo.

V usage is TRBV5-1 and J usage is TRBJ1-2; TRBD1 matches at 7 bases. From germline, CDR1 is SGHRS and CDR2 YFSETQ. After removal of 6 bases from V and 3 bases from J, the junction contained 5 bases not matched to a gene. This CDR3 contains 13 residues. CDR3: CASNPGGDYGYTF. The CDR3 coding sequence is TGCGCCAGCAACCCAGGGGGGGACTATGGCTACACCTTC.

The V call is TRBV4-3, the J call TRBJ2-1, with D possibly TRBD1 on 6 matching bases. CDR3 length: 15 amino acids. CDR1 and CDR2 from the germline V gene are LGHNA and YSLEER. Trimming pared 4 bases from V and 7 bases from J, leaving 17 bases between. For the CDR3, the DNA is TGCGCCAGCAGCCTAGACTGGGGGCGTCGGAATGAGCAGTTCTTC. Its protein product is CASSLDWGRRNEQFF.

The chain recombines TRBV5-1 with TRBJ2-7; tentative D call: TRBD1 (6 bases). V lost 4 bases and J 7 bases, leaving 18 bases between the germline ends. Germline V gene data show CDR1 as SGHRS and CDR2 as YFSETQ. The CDR3 is 14 amino acids. The CDR3 reads CASSPRDTLGEQYF. For the CDR3, the DNA is TGCGCCAGCAGCCCCCGGGACACCCTAGGGGAGCAGTACTTC.

The rearrangement uses TRBV19 and TRBJ2-7; TRBD1 agrees at 7 bases. The CDR3 covers 14 residues. CDR1 is LNHDA, CDR2 SQIVND, per germline (reference sequence). V lost 5 bases, J lost 5 bases, and 9 bases stayed unmatched. CDR3 in amino acids: CASSPLDRENEQYF. The CDR3 bases are TGTGCCAGTAGTCCCCTTGACAGGGAAAACGAGCAGTACTTC. The full variable domain, in which reference TRBV19 and TRBJ2-7 provide the parts outside the CDR3, is DGGITQSPKYLFRKEGQNVTLSCEQNLNHDAMYWYRQDPGQGLRLIYYSQIVNDFQKGDIAEGYSVSREKKESFPLTVTSAQKNPTAFYLCASSPLDRENEQYFGPGTRLTVT.

The V and J genes are TRBV9 and TRBJ2-5, with D maybe TRBD1 (5 bases). Per germline, CDR1 SGDLS and CDR2 YYNGEE. V was pared by 4 bases and J by 5 bases, with 18 bases between. CDR3 size: 15 residues. The CDR3 nucleotides read TGTGCCAGCAGCCCTCACGACAGTTTAGGCGAGACCCAGTACTTC. This codes for CASSPHDSLGETQYF.

The rearrangement links TRBV11-2 to TRBJ2-3; TRBD2 matches 11 bases. Germline CDR1 and CDR2: SGHAT and FQNNGV. The CDR3 runs 16 residues. The V segment lost 6 bases and the J segment 1 base; nucleotides outside the gene matches: 6. CDR3 DNA sequence: TGTGCCAGCAGTCCTCTAGCGGGGGGCCGCACAGATACGCAGTATTTT. This sequence encodes CASSPLAGGRTDTQYF.

V and J are TRBV29-1 and TRBJ2-1; D might be TRBD1 (5 bases). This CDR3 spans 14 amino acids. Trimming stripped 6 bases from V and 0 bases from J, with 12 bases between. Germline CDR1 and CDR2: SQVTM and ANQGSEA. For the CDR3, the DNA is TGCAGCGTCACGACAGCCAGCTCCTACAATGAGCAGTTCTTC. Its translation: CSVTTASSYNEQFF.

This clone showed up just once. This chain joins TRBV6-5 and TRBJ1-3, with 7 bases aligning to TRBD1. The CDR3 runs 14 residues. V dropped 7 bases and J dropped 2; count of bases not matched to a gene: 5. Germline V gene data show CDR1 as MNHEY and CDR2 as SVGAGI. In nucleotides, the CDR3 is TGTGCCAGCACCCCCGACAGGGCTGGAAACACCATATATTTT. This encodes CASTPDRAGNTIYF.

This sequence joins TRBV4-3 and TRBJ2-3; D gene uncertain. This CDR3 comprises 15 residues. Deletions cut 0 bases from V and 4 bases from J, with 11 bases between. In germline, CDR1 is LGHNA, CDR2 YSLEER. The CDR3 region has the DNA TGCGCCAGCAGCCAAGATTTCGGTGGGGCAGATACGCAGTATTTT. It specifies CASSQDFGGADTQYF.

The chain combines TRBV2 with TRBJ1-5; TRBD1 matches 9 bases. Trimming cost V 6 bases and J 6 bases; bases outside gene matches: 12. The CDR3 has 16 residues. Germline CDR1 reads SNHLY; CDR2 reads FYNNEI. The CDR3 loop reads CASRPRQGGKGQPQHF. CDR3 DNA sequence: TGTGCCAGCAGGCCCAGACAGGGGGGGAAGGGTCAGCCCCAGCATTTT.

The rearrangement links TRBV7-2 to TRBJ2-1, with TRBD2 matching over 9 bases. CDR1 is SGHTA, CDR2 FQGNSA, per germline. The CDR3 is 16 residues long. The V segment lost 0 bases and the J segment 8 bases; nucleotides outside the gene matches: 8. In DNA form, the CDR3 reads TGTGCCAGCAGCTTAGCCGGGACTAGCTCTCGGGATGAGCAGTTCTTC. This encodes CASSLAGTSSRDEQFF.

With regard to this clone: The sample carries other DNA sequences with the same CDR3. The J gene is TRBJ2-1, the V gene TRBV20-1; 7 bases match TRBD2. This CDR3 region has 14 residues. V trimming: 3 bases; J trimming: 3 bases; junction bases outside the gene matches: 5. Germline CDR1 reads DFQATT; CDR2 reads SNEGSKA (reference sequence). DNA for the CDR3: TGCAGTGCTAGTAAGGGAGGGGTCTACAATGAGCAGTTCTTC. It encodes CSASKGGVYNEQFF.

This rearrangement joins TRBV6-5 to TRBJ2-1, with 9 bases identical to TRBD1. The CDR3 spans 14 residues. J lost 6 bases, V lost 7 bases, and 7 bases had no gene match. Germline V gene sequence: CDR1 MNHEY, CDR2 SVGAGI. The CDR3, as DNA: TGTGCCAGCACCCACGACAGGGGGGGCAATGAGCAGTTCTTC. The encoded protein is CASTHDRGGNEQFF.

This rearrangement joins TRBV28 to TRBJ1-2; D is unresolved. The V end was cut by 6 bases, the J end by 5 bases, with 19 bases between. Germline V lookup: CDR1 MDHEN, CDR2 SYDVKM. CDR3 length: 15 residues. The CDR3 spells CASSRRGQRLYGYTF. CDR3 nucleotides: TGTGCCAGCAGCCGAAGAGGGCAACGGCTTTATGGCTACACCTTC.

J is TRBJ2-7 and V is TRBV28, with D perhaps TRBD1 (5 bases). V was pared by 5 bases and J by 5 bases, with 16 bases between. Germline values: CDR1 MDHEN, CDR2 SYDVKM. The CDR3 runs 14 residues. The CDR3 region is CASSLPSQTDEQYF. The CDR3 nucleotides read TGTGCCAGCAGTCTACCATCTCAGACAGACGAGCAGTACTTC.

The CDR3 loop reads CASRQRAINQPQHF. The CDR3 DNA reads TGTGCCAGTCGACAGAGGGCAATCAATCAGCCCCAGCATTTT. This chain joins TRBV19 and TRBJ1-5; D is possibly TRBD1 (5 bases). The CDR3 extends over 14 amino acids. CDR1 and CDR2 from the germline V gene are LNHDA and SQIVND (reference sequence). V was pared by 8 bases and J by 3 bases, with 14 bases between.

The chain uses TRBV6-2 or TRBV6-3 and TRBJ2-3; possible D gene TRBD2, 6 bases. Germline loops: CDR1 MNHEY, CDR2 SVGEGT. This CDR3 is 17 amino acids long. V lost 2 bases to trimming and J lost 0 bases, with 15 bases between them. CDR3 protein: CASSYGSSDSSTDTQYF. The CDR3 nucleotides are TGTGCCAGCAGTTACGGCTCTAGCGATTCTAGCACAGATACGCAGTATTTT.

The V and J genes are TRBV3-1 (or the pseudogene TRBV3-2) and TRBJ1-2; D unresolved. V lost 4 bases, J lost 8 bases, and 11 bases lay in between. The length of the CDR3 is 12 residues. Germline values: CDR1 LGHDT, CDR2 YNNKEL (reference sequence). The CDR3 nucleotides read TGTGCCAGCAGCCGAGAGTGGGAAGGCTACACCTTC. Protein sequence: CASSREWEGYTF.

This chain joins TRBV6-2 or TRBV6-3 and TRBJ2-5; 10 nucleotides align to TRBD2. The CDR3 length is 17 residues. V shed 2 bases, J shed 0 bases, and the junction held 6 bases outside the gene matches. CDR1 is MNHEY, CDR2 SVGEGT, per germline. Here the CDR3 DNA reads TGTGCCAGCAGTTACCATACTAGCGGGGTTTACCAAGAGACCCAGTACTTC. This sequence encodes CASSYHTSGVYQETQYF.

The CDR3 spells CASSFQETKNSPLHF. CDR3 nucleotides: TGTGCCAGCAGCTTCCAAGAGACAAAAAATTCACCCCTCCACTTT. The chain combines TRBV7-9 with TRBJ1-6, with D unclear. Trimming cost V 3 bases and J 7 bases, with 13 bases left between them. CDR1 is SEHNR, CDR2 FQNEAQ, per germline (reference sequence). The CDR3 contains 15 residues.

V is TRBV12-5 and J is TRBJ2-7; D possibly matches TRBD1 or TRBD2 (5 bases each). The V end was cut by 0 bases, the J end by 6 bases, with 15 bases between. The CDR3 consists of 15 residues. Germline V CDR1 and CDR2: LGHNT, FRNRAP. CDR3 sequence: CASGLVPGTVGEQYF. DNA for the CDR3: TGTGCTAGTGGTTTGGTACCCGGGACCGTCGGCGAGCAGTACTTC.

This rearrangement joins TRBV7-9 to TRBJ2-7; the match to TRBD1 covers 10 bases. In germline, CDR1 is SEHNR, CDR2 FQNEAQ (reference sequence). The CDR3 runs 15 residues. With V trimmed by 1 base and J by 4 bases, 4 bases remained unmatched. This CDR3 is CASSLGDRGMYEQYF. CDR3 coding DNA: TGTGCCAGCAGCTTAGGGGACAGGGGAATGTACGAGCAGTACTTC.

The chain couples TRBV5-6 to TRBJ1-2; possible D gene TRBD1, 5 bases. In germline, CDR1 is SGHDT, CDR2 YYEEEE. The CDR3 runs 13 residues. Trimming took 3 bases from V and 2 from J, leaving 8 bases between them. CDR3 in DNA: TGTGCCAGCAGCTCGGGACCGAACTATGGCTACACCTTC. Its protein is CASSSGPNYGYTF.

CDR3 DNA: TGCGCCAGCAGCTTTGGGGGCGTCGGGGAAGGTTCACCCCTCCACTTT. It specifies CASSFGGVGEGSPLHF. The chain links TRBV5-1 to TRBJ1-6; a possible D gene is TRBD1 (6 bases). The CDR3 sequence is 16 residues long. V was clipped by 2 bases and J by 9 bases, with 18 bases between them. Germline V gene data show CDR1 as SGHRS and CDR2 as YFSETQ.